A single sample is the source of the 6 T cell receptor beta chains below, sequenced in a study of T cell responses to AZD1222 COVID-19 vaccine. The table came from immunoSEQ multiplex PCR; TCRdb's copy has only in-frame clones and leaves some out. The repertoire has more than 50,000 clones, roughly 85% of them found once; the top ten carry about 3.9%. The specimen comprised peripheral blood, sampled on day 0 of AZD1222 vaccination. The receptors shown here come from an adult in good health.

This sequence joins TRBV30 and TRBJ1-1, with D uncertain. The CDR3 length is 12 residues. Germline assignment: CDR1 GTSNPN and CDR2 SVGIG (reference sequence). Between the trimmed V and J ends, which lost 1 base and 3 bases, there was a span of 6 bases. CDR3 DNA sequence: TGTGCCTGGAGTGACTTGGACACTGAAGCTTTCTTT. Translated: CAWSDLDTEAFF.

This chain joins TRBV12-3 or TRBV12-4 and TRBJ1-1; D possibly corresponds to TRBD1 (6 bases). The length of the CDR3 is 12 residues. Trimming took off 6 bases at V and 1 base at J, with 6 bases between the two ends. The CDR3 here is CASRDRNTEAFF. The CDR3 region has the DNA TGTGCCAGCAGGGACAGGAACACTGAAGCTTTCTTT.

The chain uses TRBV9 and TRBJ2-3; 9 bases agree with TRBD2. Per germline, CDR1 SGDLS and CDR2 YYNGEE. The CDR3 runs to 16 residues. V was clipped by 0 bases and J by 2 bases; unmatched bases: 4. The CDR3 region is CASSVGLAGYTDTQYF. CDR3 DNA: TGTGCCAGCAGCGTAGGCCTAGCGGGGTACACAGATACGCAGTATTTT.

In this sample, this clone turned up once. The chain uses TRBV12-3 or TRBV12-4 and TRBJ1-5, with a tentative D call TRBD1 (5 bases). The CDR3 is made up of 13 amino acids. Trimming pared 8 bases from V and 4 bases from J, leaving 12 bases between. The CDR3 coding sequence is TGTGCCAGCGCTAGGGGAGGGAATCAGCCCCAGCATTTT. Translating it yields CASARGGNQPQHF.

The chain joins TRBV6-2 or TRBV6-3 to TRBJ2-3; D unresolved. Germline V lookup: CDR1 MNHEY, CDR2 SVGEGT. CDR3 length equals 15 residues. V was cut by 3 bases and J by 4 bases, with 14 bases left in between. CDR3 DNA: TGTGCCAGCAGTTATCTTCGGCCAGACTCAGATACGCAGTATTTT. Residues: CASSYLRPDSDTQYF.

This clone has just one count. This chain connects TRBV10-1 to TRBJ2-7; 10 bases agree with TRBD2. Germline V gene lookup returns CDR1 WNHNN and CDR2 SYGVQD (reference sequence). The CDR3 contains 15 residues. V was clipped by 10 bases and J by 2 bases; unmatched bases: 11. In DNA form, the CDR3 reads TGCGCCACCGAGATCGGAGCGGGGGGGACCTACGAGCAGTACTTC. Amino acids: CATEIGAGGTYEQYF.